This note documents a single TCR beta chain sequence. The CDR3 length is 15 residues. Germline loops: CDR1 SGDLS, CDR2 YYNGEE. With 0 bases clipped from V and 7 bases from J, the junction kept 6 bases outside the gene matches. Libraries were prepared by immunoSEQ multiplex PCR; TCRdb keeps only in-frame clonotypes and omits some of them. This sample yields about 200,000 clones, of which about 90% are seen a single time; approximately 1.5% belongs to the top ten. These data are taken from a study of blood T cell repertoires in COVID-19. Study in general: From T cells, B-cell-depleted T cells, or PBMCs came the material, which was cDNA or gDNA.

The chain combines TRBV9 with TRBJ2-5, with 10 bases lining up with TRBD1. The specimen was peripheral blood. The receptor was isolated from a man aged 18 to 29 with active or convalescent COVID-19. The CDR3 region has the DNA TGTGCCAGCAGCGTAGGAGGGACAGGGGACTTGACCCAGTACTTC. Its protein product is CASSVGGTGDLTQYF.